One sample yielded the 26 T cell receptor beta chains listed below, sequenced in a study of immune reconstitution after stem cell transplant in scleroderma. One entry per CDR3 protein results from TCRdb running MiXCR on the RT-PCR reads. The table records 2,000 to 3,000 distinct CDR3 sequences, 11% of them present only once. The biological material was taken before or after autologous hematopoietic stem cell transplantation (not recorded which). The receptors were gathered from a female donor with systemic sclerosis.

The chain links TRBV2 to TRBJ2-3; TRBD1 is a possible D gene (5 bases). Germline lookup yields CDR1 SNHLY and CDR2 FYNNEI. Trimming stripped 3 bases from V and 3 bases from J, with 13 bases between. The CDR3 length is 15 residues. This chain's CDR3 is CASSDRRGWTDTQYF. In DNA, the CDR3 is TGTGCCAGCAGTGATCGTAGGGGTTGGACAGATACGCAGTATTTT.

This clonotype is categorized as medium-sized (0.01 to 0.1%). For the CDR3, the DNA is TGTGCCACCAGCCCCGGGACAGGGGACTACGAGCAGTACTTC. Encoded protein: CATSPGTGDYEQYF. The genes are TRBV15 and TRBJ2-7; 10 bases are shared with TRBD1. This CDR3 is 14 amino acids long. The V gene's germline CDR1 is LNHNV and CDR2 YYDKDF (reference sequence). Trimming took 5 bases from V and 3 from J; bases not matched to a gene: 4.

This clonotype is labeled medium-sized (0.01 to 0.1%). The chain employs TRBV24-1 and TRBJ2-1, with a possible D match to TRBD1 (6 bases). With 2 bases removed from V and 3 bases from J, the gap between germline ends came to 25 bases. CDR3 size: 20 residues. Germline V gives CDR1 KGHDR, CDR2 SFDVKD. The CDR3 coding sequence is TGTGCCACCAGTGATTCTAAGACAGACAGGATACCCTATAGCTACAATGAGCAGTTCTTC. Amino acids: CATSDSKTDRIPYSYNEQFF.

This clonotype is medium-sized. The chain joins TRBV27 to TRBJ1-4; D is ambiguous. The V gene lost 6 bases and the J gene lost 4 bases, with 12 bases spanning the gap. Germline V lookup: CDR1 MNHEY, CDR2 SMNVEV (reference sequence). The CDR3 consists of 14 residues. Written as DNA, the CDR3 is TGTGCCAGCAGCCCAGGACGGGTTAATGAAAAACTGTTTTTT. It codes for CASSPGRVNEKLFF.

Sample share makes this clonotype medium-sized (0.01 to 0.1%). J is TRBJ1-1 and V is TRBV6-6; D perhaps matches TRBD1 (5 bases). CDR1 MNHNY and CDR2 SVGAGI come from the germline V gene (reference sequence). The CDR3 consists of 12 residues. V shed 6 bases and J shed 5 bases, with 10 bases lying between them. The CDR3: CASSQGKTEAFF. In nucleotides, the CDR3 is TGTGCCAGCAGCCAGGGAAAGACTGAAGCTTTCTTT.

By proportion, this clonotype is medium-sized (0.01 to 0.1%). The CDR3 loop is CASSLQTGCGNTEAFF. CDR3 sequence (DNA): TGTGCCAGCAGCCTCCAGACAGGGTGTGGGAACACTGAAGCTTTCTTT. V is TRBV21-1 and J is TRBJ1-1; no DNA check was done on the table's D call, TRBD1. TRBV21-1 is annotated as a pseudogene. This CDR3 comprises 16 residues.

This clonotype is medium-sized by share. The V and J genes are TRBV7-6 and TRBJ1-1, with D possibly TRBD1 on 5 matching bases. V gave up 5 bases and J gave up 4 bases, with 11 bases separating them. The CDR3 has 13 residues. Germline V gene data show CDR1 as SGHVS and CDR2 as FNYEAQ. The CDR3 reads CASSLDRSTEAFF. CDR3 DNA sequence: TGTGCCAGCAGCCTTGACAGATCCACTGAAGCTTTCTTT. The full variable domain, its missing parts supplied by reference TRBV7-6 and TRBJ1-1, is GAGVSQSPRYKVTKRGQDVALRCDPISGHVSLYWYRQALGQGPEFLTYFNYEAQQDKSGLPNDRFSAERPEGSISTLTIQRTEQRDSAMYRCASSLDRSTEAFFGQGTRLTVV.

By share, this clonotype ranks as medium-sized. The CDR3 here is CSAITRDRGVDEKLFF. In DNA form, the CDR3 reads TGCAGTGCTATCACCCGGGACAGGGGAGTGGATGAAAAACTGTTTTTT. V and J are TRBV20-1 and TRBJ1-4; 10 bases are a match to TRBD1. Germline CDR1 and CDR2: DFQATT and SNEGSKA (reference sequence). Losses at the gene ends were 4 bases for V and 6 bases for J; bases not matched to a gene: 11. The CDR3 sequence is 16 residues long.

This clonotype is medium-sized within its sample. The rearrangement uses TRBV20-1 and TRBJ2-1; D could derive from TRBD1 or TRBD2 (6 bases each). The CDR3 sequence is 12 residues long. Trimming shortened V by 6 bases and J by 7 bases, and 13 bases separated the two germline ends. In germline, CDR1 is DFQATT, CDR2 SNEGSKA (reference sequence). This chain's CDR3 is CSAKGGPNEQFF. CDR3 in DNA: TGCAGTGCCAAGGGGGGACCAAATGAGCAGTTCTTC.

Sample share makes this clonotype large. The rearrangement joins TRBV24-1 to TRBJ2-2; 7 nucleotides align to TRBD1. CDR3 length: 16 residues. J gave up 0 bases and V 2 bases, and 2 bases lay outside the gene matches. Germline V lookup: CDR1 KGHDR, CDR2 SFDVKD. CDR3 in amino acids: CATSDSDRANTGELFF. The CDR3 bases are TGTGCCACCAGTGATTCCGACAGGGCGAACACCGGGGAGCTGTTTTTT.

The J gene is TRBJ2-1, the V gene TRBV7-2; 8 nucleotides match TRBD2. This CDR3 region has 17 residues. CDR1 and CDR2 (germline): SGHTA, FQGNSA. Losses at the gene ends were 1 base for V and 4 bases for J; bases not matched to a gene: 9. For the CDR3, the DNA is TGTGCCAGCAGCTTAGATCCGCGGGAGGCCCGATACAATGAGCAGTTCTTC. Encoded protein: CASSLDPREARYNEQFF.

By frequency in the sample, this clonotype is medium-sized (0.01 to 0.1%). The chain joins TRBV21-1 to TRBJ2-1. TRBV21-1 is a listed pseudogene. CDR3 length equals 17 residues. CDR3 DNA sequence: TGTGCCAGCAGCCCCAGGTGTCGGACGGACGAAAACAATGAGCAGTTCTTC. Its protein is CASSPRCRTDENNEQFF.

Judged by abundance, this clonotype is large (0.1 to 1%). The CDR3 region has the DNA TGCAGTGCTAGAGCAACTAGCGGGGGTACCTACAATGAGCAGTTCTTC. Translating gives CSARATSGGTYNEQFF. The chain employs TRBV20-1 and TRBJ2-1; TRBD2 matches 11 bases. Germline V lookup: CDR1 DFQATT, CDR2 SNEGSKA (reference sequence). The CDR3 contains 16 residues. With 1 base clipped from V and 2 bases from J, the junction kept 4 bases outside the gene matches.

This clonotype is categorized as medium-sized. This chain connects TRBV5-4 to TRBJ1-1, with TRBD1 identical over 12 bases. This CDR3 is built from 18 residues. With V trimmed by 0 bases and J by 1 base, 7 bases remained unmatched. Germline V gene sequence: CDR1 SGHNT, CDR2 YYREEE (reference sequence). DNA of the CDR3: TGTGCCAGCAGCTTGGGGTGGGGACAGGGGGCGGCGAACACTGAAGCTTTCTTT. The encoded protein is CASSLGWGQGAANTEAFF.

This clonotype occurred a few times. The chain is built from TRBV4-3 and TRBJ1-6, with D tentatively TRBD1 (5 bases). Trimming took 0 bases from V and 5 from J, leaving 8 bases between them. The CDR3 is 15 residues long. The V gene's germline CDR1 is LGHNA and CDR2 YSLEER. The CDR3 nucleotides read TGCGCCAGCAGCCAAGAACTGACAGATAATTCACCCCTCCACTTT. Protein: CASSQELTDNSPLHF.

This clonotype was seen many times. The chain carries TRBV3-1 and TRBJ2-3; 8 bases are shared with TRBD2. CDR3 length equals 15 residues. Germline V lookup: CDR1 LGHDT, CDR2 YNNKEL (reference sequence). The V gene end was trimmed by 1 base and the J gene end by 3 bases; junction bases not matched to a gene: 3. The CDR3 is CASSQGGGMTDTQYF. The CDR3, as DNA: TGTGCCAGCAGCCAAGGCGGGGGGATGACAGATACGCAGTATTTT.

This clonotype was seen ten or more times. The V gene is TRBV5-6, the J gene TRBJ2-1, with D perhaps TRBD2 (6 bases). Looked up from germline, CDR1 is SGHDT and CDR2 is YYEEEE. Between the trimmed V and J ends, which lost 5 bases and 7 bases, there was a span of 16 bases. CDR3 length equals 14 residues. CDR3 in amino acids: CASSLSGTGNEQFF. CDR3 coding DNA: TGTGCCAGCAGTTTGTCCGGGACTGGTAATGAGCAGTTCTTC.

This clonotype appeared a few times. The chain is built from TRBV5-5 and TRBJ1-4, with D possibly being TRBD1 (5 bases). Deletions cut 4 bases from V and 1 base from J, with 14 bases between. Germline assignment: CDR1 SGHKS and CDR2 YYEKEE (reference sequence). The CDR3 spans 16 residues. CDR3 sequence: CASSPRQGVTNEKLFF. The DNA of the CDR3 is TGTGCCAGCAGCCCCCGCCAGGGTGTAACTAATGAAAAACTGTTTTTT. The variable domain in full, completed from reference TRBV5-5 and TRBJ1-4, reads DAGVTQSPTHLIKTRGQQVTLRCSPISGHKSVSWYQQVLGQGPQFIFQYYEKEERGRGNFPDRFSARQFPNYSSELNVNALLLGDSALYLCASSPRQGVTNEKLFFGSGTQLSVL.

By share, this clonotype counts as medium-sized (0.01 to 0.1%). The rearrangement joins TRBV12-3 or TRBV12-4 to TRBJ2-2; D may be TRBD1 (6 bases). Between the trimmed V and J ends, which lost 4 bases and 4 bases, there was a span of 7 bases. The CDR3 extends over 13 amino acids. CDR3 sequence reads: CASSSRGTGELFF. DNA of the CDR3: TGTGCCAGCAGTTCCAGGGGCACCGGGGAGCTGTTTTTT.

Sample share makes this clonotype medium-sized (0.01 to 0.1%). The genes are TRBV5-1 and TRBJ2-3; maybe TRBD2 (6 bases). Trimming shortened V by 6 bases and J by 5 bases, and 16 bases separated the two germline ends. CDR1 and CDR2 from the germline V gene are SGHRS and YFSETQ. CDR3 length: 14 residues. The CDR3: CASNRDSAGDTQYF. CDR3 DNA: TGCGCCAGCAACCGGGACTCCGCGGGAGATACGCAGTATTTT.

By share, this clonotype counts as large. The V call is TRBV9, the J call TRBJ2-1; perhaps TRBD2 as D (5 bases). CDR3 size: 13 residues. The V and J ends lost 0 bases and 6 bases respectively, with 7 bases between them. CDR1 and CDR2 (germline): SGDLS, YYNGEE. The CDR3, as DNA: TGTGCCAGCAGCGTAGTCACTAGCAATGAGCAGTTCTTC. Translated: CASSVVTSNEQFF.

This clonotype rates as large. J is TRBJ2-4 and V is TRBV5-1, with TRBD2 identical over 8 bases. Germline assignment: CDR1 SGHRS and CDR2 YFSETQ. J gave up 7 bases and V 1 base, and 7 bases lay outside the gene matches. The CDR3 extends over 15 amino acids. Here the CDR3 DNA reads TGCGCCAGCAGCTTGCGCCCGCGGGAGGTTAACATTCAGTACTTC. Amino acid sequence: CASSLRPREVNIQYF.

The CDR3: CASSLEEYGYTF. CDR3 DNA: TGTGCCAGCAGCTTAGAGGAATATGGCTACACCTTC. V usage is TRBV7-2 and J usage is TRBJ1-2; D gene uncertain. This CDR3 contains 12 residues. CDR1 is SGHTA and CDR2 is FQGNSA in the germline V gene. The germline V and J ends were trimmed by 1 base and 5 bases, with 5 bases remaining between them.

By share of the sample, this clonotype is medium-sized. The chain combines TRBV12-3 or TRBV12-4 with TRBJ1-5; D may be TRBD1 (5 bases). V was clipped by 6 bases and J by 2 bases, with 20 bases between them. The CDR3 contains 17 residues. The CDR3, as DNA: TGTGCCAGCAGCAAACGGGACCCCCGCTTCGGCAATCAGCCCCAGCATTTT. It encodes CASSKRDPRFGNQPQHF.

The chain joins TRBV6-2 or TRBV6-3 to TRBJ1-5; 9 positions agree with TRBD1. Unmatched junction bases numbered 2, after V lost 4 bases and J lost 4 bases. Per the germline V gene, CDR1 is MNHEY and CDR2 is SVGEGT. This CDR3 is built from 14 residues. The CDR3 protein is CASSSGTGNQPQHF. The CDR3, as DNA: TGTGCCAGCAGTTCTGGGACAGGGAATCAGCCCCAGCATTTT.

In its sample, this clonotype is large. Here the CDR3 DNA reads TGCAGCGTTGGACAGGGAGAAACCTATTCATTTCCGCTGGAGCAGTACTTC. Protein: CSVGQGETYSFPLEQYF. The chain is built from TRBV29-1 and TRBJ2-7; 7 positions agree with TRBD1. CDR1 SQVTM and CDR2 ANQGSEA come from the germline V gene. The CDR3 consists of 17 residues. Trimming cost V 4 bases and J 7 bases; bases outside gene matches: 22.